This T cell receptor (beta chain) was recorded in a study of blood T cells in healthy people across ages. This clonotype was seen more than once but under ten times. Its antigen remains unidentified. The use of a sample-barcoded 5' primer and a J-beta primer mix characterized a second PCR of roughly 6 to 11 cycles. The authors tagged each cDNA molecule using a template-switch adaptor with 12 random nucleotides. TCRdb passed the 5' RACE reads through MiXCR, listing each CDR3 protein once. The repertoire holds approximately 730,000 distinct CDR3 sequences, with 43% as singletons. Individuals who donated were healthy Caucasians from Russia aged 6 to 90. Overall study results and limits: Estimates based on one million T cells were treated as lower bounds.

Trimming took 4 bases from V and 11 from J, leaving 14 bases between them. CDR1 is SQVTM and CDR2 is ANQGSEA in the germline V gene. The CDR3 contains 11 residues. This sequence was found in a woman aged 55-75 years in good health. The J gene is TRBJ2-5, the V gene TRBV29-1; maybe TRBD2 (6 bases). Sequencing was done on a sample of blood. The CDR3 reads CSVGGPGEQYF. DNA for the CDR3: TGCAGCGTTGGGGGCCCGGGGGAGCAGTACTTC.